This TCR beta chain was sequenced during a study of PD-1 blockade in classical Hodgkin lymphoma (dated by TCRdb to the early 2020s). Study-level background: Nivolumab dosing was 3 mg/kg intravenously every 2 weeks, continuing until either disease progression or unacceptable toxicity. A peripheral blood immune signature of response to PD-1 blockade in classical Hodgkin lymphoma was defined using TCR beta sequencing and CyTOF.

Genomic DNA was isolated using the Qiagen DNeasy kit from unsorted PBMCs as well as from negatively selected CD4+ and CD8+ fractions. TCR beta CDR3 regions were subjected to amplification by immunoSEQ multiplex PCR with primers that anneal to V and J segments. A synthetic immune receptor repertoire was used to minimize amplification bias, and any remaining bias was removed computationally after sequencing. The original pipeline was this. Custom Python scripts were used to quantify repertoire diversity as the Shannon entropy index. Unsorted, CD4+ and CD8+ repertoires were analyzed separately, except for combined analyses in which CD4+ and CD8+ sequences were merged in silico. Clonal expansion was defined as at least a 2-fold frequency increase after treatment relative to C1D1, with a pseudocount of 0.5 for undetected baseline clones. Singleton clones were defined as clones with 0 or 1 copy at C1D1, and non-singleton clones were defined as clones with 2 or more copies. Clones expanded in unsorted samples were assigned a CD4+, CD8+ or unknown annotation through matching of protein sequences in sorted samples from the same patient. Wilcoxon tests on paired samples were used to test diversity changes from C1D1 to C4D1. TCRdb mirrors the immuneACCESS table, restricted to in-frame sequences. Some clones are absent from its copies; in checked studies, under half trace to an unresolved V gene, and the reason for the others is unknown. D and trimming were read from the DNA, whereas the V and J calls and clone size are those reported in that table. Counted in this sample were approximately 60,000 clones; around 88% of them appeared once. Of the sample, approximately 12% falls within the top ten clones.

CDR1 and CDR2 (SGHNT, YENEEA) derive from the germline V gene. The CDR3 goes from the cysteine to the phenylalanine over 18 residues. Solely the CDR3 DNA is kept, with 54 bases framed from the first base. Between the V and J ends, shortened by 5 bases and 1 base respectively, the junction contains 18 bases. The sample's time point label is to be understood as: cycle 1 day 1 (C1D1), immediately before nivolumab initiation. Relapse after autologous stem cell transplantation had occurred in all trial patients, and cohorts A, B and C were distinguished by prior brentuximab vedotin exposure. A total of 56 patients with relapsed/refractory classical Hodgkin lymphoma made up the trial cohort, and each patient's best overall response was complete response, partial response or progressive disease. Trial patients were treated with single-agent nivolumab in the multi-cohort phase II CheckMate 205 trial. An independent review committee assessed best overall response using the 2007 International Working Group response criteria. Trial PBMCs were collected just before the start of nivolumab (C1D1) and during therapy at cycle 2 day 1 and cycle 4 day 1. After peripheral blood was drawn into 8 mL Vacutainer Cell Preparation Tubes, PBMCs were isolated by centrifugation and then cryopreserved.

What the research found in general, with its limitations: Baseline diversity similar to that of newly diagnosed patients was observed in trial patients achieving complete response, whereas significantly lower diversity was observed in partial responders and progressors. Baseline TCR diversity was reported to be lower in newly diagnosed patients than in healthy donors and to be lower still in relapsed/refractory patients. A significant rise by C4D1 was seen in CD4+ but not CD8+ TCR diversity (p=0.0027 vs p=0.16), with the rise being most apparent in complete responders (p=0.02). Only a single clinical trial cohort was studied, and what caused the repertoire differences, possibly disease activity or prior therapy, remained undefined. Lower diversity was observed in patients in whom nivolumab was started less than 1 year after ASCT, and these patients were excluded from later analyses so that confounding by immune reconstitution would be avoided.

As to this clone: Its antigen specificity is not known. Base qualities were left out, and no much larger clone turns up one base away.

The sequences come from peripheral blood mononuclear cells (PBMCs), collected at baseline. The sequence links TRBV11-3 to TRBJ2-6; the D gene assignment is ambiguous. The sequence was collected from a human donor with classical Hodgkin lymphoma. Here the CDR3 is given as CASSRSWGPRSGANVLTF. The DNA reads TGTGCCAGCAGCCGCAGTTGGGGTCCTCGGTCTGGGGCCAACGTCCTGACTTTC.